The 10 T cell receptor beta chains listed next were all sequenced from one sample in a study of blood T cells in healthy people across ages. Through a sample-barcoded 5' primer and a J-beta primer mix, a second PCR was run for roughly 6 to 12 cycles. TCRdb reprocessed the 5' RACE reads with MiXCR, giving one entry per CDR3 protein. The data contain about 800,000 distinct CDR3 sequences, more than 20% of them singletons. The sample was also linked to a second study, of T cells of mothers and their children.

Sequenced material: blood. The receptors derive from a boy younger than 18 in good health.

This CDR3 is CSARDEWLGPAGETQPQHF. CDR3 sequence (DNA): TGCAGTGCTAGAGATGAGTGGTTAGGACCCGCCGGAGAGACTCAGCCCCAGCATTTT. The chain joins TRBV20-1 to TRBJ1-5; no firm D call. This CDR3 has 19 residues. V gave up 0 bases and J gave up 6 bases, with 27 bases separating them. The germline gives CDR1 DFQATT, CDR2 SNEGSKA (reference sequence).

The chain carries TRBV7-9 and TRBJ2-7, with 10 positions matching TRBD1. Germline V CDR1 and CDR2: SEHNR, FQNEAQ (reference sequence). J was trimmed by 3 bases and V by 4 bases; bases with no gene match: 9. The CDR3 length is 16 residues. The CDR3, as DNA: TGTGCCAGCAGCTCAAGGGGGACAGGGGCCCACTACGAGCAGTACTTC. Translated: CASSSRGTGAHYEQYF.

This clonotype was observed a few times. This chain joins TRBV12-3 or TRBV12-4 and TRBJ2-7, with TRBD1 matching 7 bases. The CDR3 totals 14 residues. V lost 3 bases to trimming and J lost 2 bases; unmatched junction nucleotides: 4. For the CDR3, the DNA is TGTGCCAGCAGTTTGGACAGGCCAACCTACGAGCAGTACTTC. It is translated as CASSLDRPTYEQYF.

V gene TRBV12-3 or TRBV12-4 combines with J gene TRBJ2-7; D unresolved. The V end was cut by 3 bases, the J end by 2 bases, with 11 bases between. This CDR3 has 14 residues. CDR3 DNA: TGTGCCAGCAGTTTGAAGGACGGAGCCTACGAGCAGTACTTC. Translation: CASSLKDGAYEQYF.

The chain recombines TRBV18 with TRBJ2-7; 8 bases line up with TRBD2. Germline V gene sequence: CDR1 KGHSH, CDR2 LQKENI. V was clipped by 8 bases and J by 4 bases; unmatched bases: 7. CDR3 length equals 13 residues. CDR3 in amino acids: CASPSGRGYEQYF. CDR3 in DNA: TGTGCCAGCCCCAGCGGGAGAGGGTACGAGCAGTACTTC.

The chain combines TRBV4-3 with TRBJ1-2; 10 nucleotides match TRBD1. The germline V gene has CDR1 LGHNA and CDR2 YSLEER. This CDR3 is built from 16 residues. With V trimmed by 0 bases and J by 4 bases, 5 bases remained unmatched. The CDR3: CASSQDMTGGFYGYTF. CDR3 nucleotides: TGCGCCAGCAGCCAAGATATGACAGGGGGCTTCTATGGCTACACCTTC.

The chain employs TRBV28 and TRBJ2-7; possibly TRBD2 for D (5 bases). This CDR3 comprises 15 residues. The germline V gene has CDR1 MDHEN and CDR2 SYDVKM. V shed 3 bases and J shed 3 bases, with 15 bases lying between them. The CDR3 DNA follows: TGTGCCAGCAGTTTTGAGGGCAGGATTGACTACGAGCAGTACTTC. It specifies CASSFEGRIDYEQYF.

This clonotype was picked up a small number of times. The V gene is TRBV28, the J gene TRBJ2-5, with 8 bases that match TRBD2. The end of the DNA fits TRBJ2-1 better, so the J call may be wrong. This CDR3 spans 16 amino acids. CDR1 MDHEN and CDR2 SYDVKM come from the germline V gene. DNA for the CDR3: TGTGCCAGCAGTTTATATGTGGGTGAGGTAGCGGGGGAGCAGTTCTTC. This translates into CASSLYVGEVAGEQFF.

This clonotype was detected a few times. V is TRBV7-9 and J is TRBJ2-5, with a possible D match to TRBD1 (6 bases). Germline values: CDR1 SEHNR, CDR2 FQNEAQ (reference sequence). V was cut by 6 bases and J by 3 bases, with 14 bases left in between. The CDR3 totals 14 residues. The CDR3 reads CASSSGELEETQYF. Written as DNA, the CDR3 is TGTGCCAGCAGTTCAGGGGAATTGGAAGAGACCCAGTACTTC.

The rearrangement links TRBV7-9 to TRBJ1-1; the D gene is possibly TRBD1 (6 bases). Trimming pared 2 bases from V and 2 bases from J, leaving 24 bases between. Germline CDR1 reads SEHNR; CDR2 reads FQNEAQ (reference sequence). The CDR3 has 19 residues. CDR3 residues: CASSLMGRDIWFLNTEAFF. CDR3 DNA sequence: TGTGCCAGCAGCTTAATGGGCAGGGACATTTGGTTCCTTAACACTGAAGCTTTCTTT.